This entry is about one TCR beta chain. The data were taken from a study of blood T cell repertoires in COVID-19. Study overall: Italy, Spain and the United States were the sources of the convalescent and acute COVID-19 samples. PBMCs, B-cell-depleted T cells, or T cells provided the cDNA or gDNA that made up the material.

The authors' processing: Reference gene primer amplification gave estimated nucleated cell counts. Only in-frame clones appear in the TCRdb table, and some are missing; sequencing was by immunoSEQ multiplex PCR. V, J and clone size are taken as reported in that table, and D and trimming were inferred from the DNA itself. The data hold some 220,000 clones, with 84% observed a single time. CDR3 length: 14 amino acids. Trimming removed 4 bases from V and 1 base from J, with 11 bases in between. CDR1 and CDR2 from the germline V gene are PRHDT and FYEKMQ (reference sequence). The chain carries TRBV13 and TRBJ2-7, with D maybe TRBD2 (6 bases). This sequence originates from a man aged 50-60 years with acute or convalescent COVID-19. Sample: peripheral blood. CDR3 sequence reads: CASSSRRGSYEQYF. CDR3 nucleotide sequence: TGTGCCAGCAGCTCCCGACGGGGGTCCTACGAGCAGTACTTC.